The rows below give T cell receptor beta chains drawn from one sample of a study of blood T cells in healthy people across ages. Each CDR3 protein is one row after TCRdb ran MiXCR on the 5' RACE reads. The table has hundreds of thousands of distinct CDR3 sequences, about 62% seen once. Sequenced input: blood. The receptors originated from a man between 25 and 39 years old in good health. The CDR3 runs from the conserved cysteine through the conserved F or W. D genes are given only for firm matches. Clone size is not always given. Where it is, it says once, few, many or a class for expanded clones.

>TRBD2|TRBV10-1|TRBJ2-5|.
TGCGCCAGCAGTGAGGCGGGAGAAGAGACCCAGTACTTC
CASSEAGEETQYF
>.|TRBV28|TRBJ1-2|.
TGTGCCAGCAGTTTATGGGGAGGGGTTTATGGCTACACCTTC
CASSLWGGVYGYTF
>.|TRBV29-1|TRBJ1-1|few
TGCAGCCTGACGCTCTCTGAAGCTTTCTTT
CSLTLSEAFF
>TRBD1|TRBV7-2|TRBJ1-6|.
TGTGCCAGCAGCGGGAGGACAGGGGAGGCTTCACCCCTCCACTTT
CASSGRTGEASPLHF
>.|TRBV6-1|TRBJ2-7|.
TGTGCCAGCACTGGAACCAGGGTCGAGCAGTACTTC
CASTGTRVEQYF
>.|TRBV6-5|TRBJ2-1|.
TGTGCCAGCAGTTATGGTGGCAGGACCTACGAGCAGTTCTTC
CASSYGGRTYEQFF
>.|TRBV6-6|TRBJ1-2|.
TGTGCCAGCATTATAGACAGAAACTATGGCTACACCTTC
CASIIDRNYGYTF
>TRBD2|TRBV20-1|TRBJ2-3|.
TGCAGTGCGACCCTAGCGGGAAGGTCAGATACGCAGTATTTT
CSATLAGRSDTQYF
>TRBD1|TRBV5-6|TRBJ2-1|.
TGTGCCAGCAGCAGAAATACCGACAGGGAACTAGGGTTCTTC
CASSRNTDRELGFF
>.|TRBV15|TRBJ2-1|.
TGTGCCACCGCGTGGGACCTCTCCTACAATGAGCAGTTCTTC
CATAWDLSYNEQFF
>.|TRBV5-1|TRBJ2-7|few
TGCGCCAGCAGCTTCGGTATCGGGCCCTACGAGCAGTACTTC
CASSFGIGPYEQYF
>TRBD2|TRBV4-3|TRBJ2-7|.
TGCGCCAGCAGCCACCAAGCGGGACTAGGCTCCTACGAGCAGTACTTC
CASSHQAGLGSYEQYF
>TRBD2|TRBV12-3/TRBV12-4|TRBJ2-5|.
TGTGCCAGCGGGAGGGGAGAGACCCAGTACTTC
CASGRGETQYF
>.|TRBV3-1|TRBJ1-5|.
TGTGCCAGCAGCCAACAGGCCTTCGAACAGCCCCAGCATTTT
CASSQQAFEQPQHF
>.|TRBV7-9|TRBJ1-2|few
TGTGCCAGCAGCGCACCCGGAGGGGGGGCGTGGAAGGGAGACACCTTC
CASSAPGGGAWKGDTF
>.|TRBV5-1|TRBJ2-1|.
TGCGCCAGCAGCTTGGGCCTAGGTATCAATGAGCAGTTCTTC
CASSLGLGINEQFF
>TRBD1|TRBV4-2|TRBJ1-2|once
TGTGCCAGCAGCCAACACCCCGGGGACAGATATGGCTACACCTTC
CASSQHPGDRYGYTF
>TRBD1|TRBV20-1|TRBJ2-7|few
TGCAGTCTAGCAGGACAGGCCGCCGGGGAGCAGTACTTC
CSLAGQAAGEQYF
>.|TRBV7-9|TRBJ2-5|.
TGTGCCAGCAGCCCCCGCCCGACGGGAGTGCGAGAGACCCAGTACTTC
CASSPRPTGVRETQYF
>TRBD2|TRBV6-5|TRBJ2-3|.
TGTGCCAGCAGAATAGCGGGGGGAGACACAGATACGCAGTATTTT
CASRIAGGDTDTQYF
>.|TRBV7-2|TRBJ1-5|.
TGTGCCAGCAGCTCCATGCTGAGGCAGCCCCAGCATTTT
CASSSMLRQPQHF
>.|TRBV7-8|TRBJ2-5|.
TGTGCCAGCAGCTTCACTGCAGGGATACAAGAGACCCAGTACTTC
CASSFTAGIQETQYF
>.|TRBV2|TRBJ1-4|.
TGTGCCAGCAGTGTGGCCCGGGATGCCAATGAAAAACTGTTTTTT
CASSVARDANEKLFF
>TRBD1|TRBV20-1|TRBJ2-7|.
TGCAGTGCTAGGAGACAGGGGTACGAGCAGTACTTC
CSARRQGYEQYF
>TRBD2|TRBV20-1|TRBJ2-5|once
TGCAGTGCTAGGAGCGGGGGAGCCCAAGAGACCCAGTACTTC
CSARSGGAQETQYF
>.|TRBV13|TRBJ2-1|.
TGTACCAGCAGCTTACGCCATTCAGGGTTGTATCCCTACAATGAGCAGTTCTTC
CTSSLRHSGLYPYNEQFF
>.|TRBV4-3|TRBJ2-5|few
TGCGCCAGCAGCCAAGATCAACGGAAGACCCAGTACTTC
CASSQDQRKTQYF
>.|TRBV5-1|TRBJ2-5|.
TGCGCCAGCAGCCGGGAACCCCCTACAGGGAAAGAGCAGTACTTC
CASSREPPTGKEQYF
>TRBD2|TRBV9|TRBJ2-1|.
TGTGCCAGCAGCCACCACCGCACTAGCGGGACTTACAATGAGCAGTTCTTC
CASSHHRTSGTYNEQFF
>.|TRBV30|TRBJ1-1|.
TGTGCCTGGGCCTCGATCGGAACTGAAGCTTTCTTT
CAWASIGTEAFF
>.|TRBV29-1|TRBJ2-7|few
TGCAGCGTTGAAGTCCGCTCCTACGAGCAGTACTTC
CSVEVRSYEQYF
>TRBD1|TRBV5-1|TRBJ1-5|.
TGCGCCATCGCTCCCCACAGGGGGGGAGTTCTCGGTCAGCCCCAGCATTTT
CAIAPHRGGVLGQPQHF
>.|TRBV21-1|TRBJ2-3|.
TGTGCCAGCAGCAAGGCGGCTCGGGCGGGGTGCACAGATACGCAGTATTTT
CASSKAARAGCTDTQYF
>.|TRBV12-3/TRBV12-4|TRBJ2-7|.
TGTGCCAGCAGTTTGGACTTCGGCGAGCAGTACTTC
CASSLDFGEQYF
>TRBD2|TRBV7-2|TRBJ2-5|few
TGTGCCAGCAGCCAGGCAGGGACTAGCGGCCAAGAGACCCAGTACTTC
CASSQAGTSGQETQYF
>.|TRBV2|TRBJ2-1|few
TGTGCCAGCAGTGAAGGACTAGTTTTCAACAATGAGCAGTTCTTC
CASSEGLVFNNEQFF
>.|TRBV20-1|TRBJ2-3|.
TGCAGTCCTAAGACAGGTCGCACAGATACGCAGTATTTT
CSPKTGRTDTQYF